This T cell receptor (beta chain) emerged from a study of technical replicates of blood from several donors. Data came from immunoSEQ multiplex PCR; TCRdb stores just in-frame clones and leaves some out. The table includes 80,000 to 90,000 clones, roughly 94% detected once. CDR3 length: 15 amino acids. Deletions cut 1 base from V and 2 bases from J, with 11 bases between. Germline loops: CDR1 SGHRS, CDR2 YFSETQ. The TCR originated in a human donor in good health. The V call is TRBV5-1, the J call TRBJ2-3; D remains unclear. Sequenced sample: T cells isolated from PBMCs. The CDR3 protein is CASSLYAESTDTQYF. The CDR3 region has the DNA TGCGCCAGCAGCTTGTATGCGGAGTCCACAGATACGCAGTATTTT.